This TCR beta chain came from a study of blood T cell repertoires in COVID-19. Produced via immunoSEQ multiplex PCR; TCRdb's table is partial and in-frame only. This repertoire shows more than 50,000 clones, 89% found once; its top ten account for around 5.1%. This sequence originates from a man in his fifties or sixties with active COVID-19. The sample comprised peripheral blood.

The CDR3 spells CASRTGGYYNSPLHF. CDR3 DNA sequence: TGTGCCAGCAGAACAGGGGGCTACTATAATTCACCCCTCCACTTT. The chain is built from TRBV2 and TRBJ1-6; 9 bases agree with TRBD1. V dropped 6 bases and J dropped 3; count of bases not matched to a gene: 3. The CDR3 totals 15 residues. CDR1 and CDR2 from the germline V gene are SNHLY and FYNNEI.